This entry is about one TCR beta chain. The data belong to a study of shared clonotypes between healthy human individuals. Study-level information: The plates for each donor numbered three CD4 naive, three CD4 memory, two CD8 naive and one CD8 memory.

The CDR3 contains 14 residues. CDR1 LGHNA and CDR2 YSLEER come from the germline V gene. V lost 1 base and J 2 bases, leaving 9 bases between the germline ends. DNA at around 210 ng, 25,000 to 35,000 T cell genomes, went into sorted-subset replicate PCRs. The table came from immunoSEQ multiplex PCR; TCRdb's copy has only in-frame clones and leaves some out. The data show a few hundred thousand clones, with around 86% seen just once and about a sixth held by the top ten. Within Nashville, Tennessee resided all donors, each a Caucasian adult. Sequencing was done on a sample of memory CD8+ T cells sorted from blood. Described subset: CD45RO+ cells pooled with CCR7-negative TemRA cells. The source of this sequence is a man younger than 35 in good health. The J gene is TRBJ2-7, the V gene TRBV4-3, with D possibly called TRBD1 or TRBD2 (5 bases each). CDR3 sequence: CASSQGDGTYEQYF. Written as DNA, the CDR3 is TGCGCCAGCAGCCAAGGGGACGGAACCTACGAGCAGTACTTC.